A selection of T cell receptor beta chains follows, all from one sample in a study of PD-L1 blockade in urothelial cancer. Some clones are missing from TCRdb's copy, which holds only in-frame ones; the method was immunoSEQ multiplex PCR. Among over 100,000 clones listed, 91% were seen once. The sample was PBMCs, taken around atezolizumab (anti-PD-L1) treatment. The receptors come from a man in his 60s with urothelial cancer. Each CDR3 is given with its conserved first and last residue. D genes are given only for firm matches. Clone size, where shown, is once, few, many, or a class for clones that have expanded.

v_gene	abundance	d_gene	j_gene	CDR3aa	CDR3nt
TRBV2	few	TRBD1	TRBJ1-2	CASSKNGVRGYGYTF	TGTGCCAGCTCCAAAAATGGGGTCAGGGGGTATGGCTACACCTTC
TRBV10-3	.	TRBD1	TRBJ1-1	CAIRDRGDHMNTEAFF	TGTGCCATTCGCGACAGGGGAGATCACATGAACACTGAAGCTTTCTTT
TRBV27	.	TRBD2	TRBJ2-7	CASRFQAGVPEQYF	TGTGCCAGCAGGTTCCAAGCGGGAGTCCCCGAGCAGTACTTC
TRBV18	few	TRBD1	TRBJ2-5	CASSPQGARETQYF	TGTGCCAGCTCACCCCAGGGGGCGCGGGAGACCCAGTACTTC
TRBV5-4	.	TRBD1	TRBJ1-4	CASGTATNEKLFF	TGTGCCAGTGGGACAGCAACTAATGAAAAACTGTTTTTT
TRBV6-5	.	.	TRBJ2-2	CASLASENTGELFF	TGTGCCAGCCTAGCTAGCGAAAACACCGGGGAGCTGTTTTTT
TRBV28	.	TRBD1	TRBJ2-2	CASNDRDRAVGELFF	TGTGCCAGCAACGACCGGGACAGGGCGGTCGGGGAGCTGTTTTTT
TRBV6-1	.	.	TRBJ2-7	CASSENRVRHEQYF	TGTGCCAGCAGTGAGAACAGGGTTCGTCACGAGCAGTACTTC
TRBV9	.	TRBD2	TRBJ2-1	CASSLGLIREDNEQFF	TGTGCCAGCAGCTTGGGACTAATTAGGGAGGACAATGAGCAGTTCTTC
TRBV27	.	TRBD2	TRBJ2-3	CASSQTSGGTDTQYF	TGTGCCAGCAGTCAGACTAGCGGGGGCACAGATACGCAGTATTTT
TRBV19	.	TRBD1	TRBJ1-5	CATEQGGDQPQHF	TGTGCCACCGAACAGGGGGGGGATCAGCCCCAGCATTTT
TRBV5-1	.	TRBD1	TRBJ1-4	CASSSIPWTGSEKLFF	TGCGCCAGCAGCTCGATTCCTTGGACAGGATCTGAAAAACTGTTTTTT
TRBV5-1	.	TRBD1	TRBJ1-5	CASSQGQNQPQHF	TGCGCCAGCAGCCAGGGACAGAATCAGCCCCAGCATTTT
TRBV2	.	TRBD2	TRBJ2-1	CASRGLAGGPDEQFF	TGTGCCAGCAGGGGACTAGCGGGGGGGCCCGATGAGCAGTTCTTC
TRBV7-2	.	.	TRBJ2-1	CASSLEVGAQYNEQFF	TGTGCCAGCAGCTTAGAGGTGGGAGCCCAATACAATGAGCAGTTCTTC
TRBV5-6	.	TRBD2	TRBJ2-1	CASSLRARLAGTNEQFF	TGTGCCAGCAGCTTGAGAGCGCGACTAGCGGGGACCAATGAGCAGTTCTTC
TRBV6-1	.	TRBD1	TRBJ1-4	CASSEPGTGDEKLFF	TGTGCCAGCAGCGAACCCGGGACAGGGGACGAAAAACTGTTTTTT
TRBV28	.	.	TRBJ1-1	CASSFYGRGAITEAFF	TGTGCCAGCAGTTTCTATGGACGGGGAGCGATCACTGAAGCTTTCTTT
TRBV6-6	.	.	TRBJ2-2	CASSYAQGSNTGELFF	TGTGCCAGCAGTTACGCGCAGGGGTCGAACACCGGGGAGCTGTTTTTT
TRBV28	once	TRBD2	TRBJ2-3	CASTPPSGPTDTQYF	TGTGCCAGCACCCCCCCTAGCGGGCCAACAGATACGCAGTATTTT
TRBV6-1	.	TRBD1	TRBJ2-3	CASSEAQRGGRDTQYF	TGTGCCAGCAGTGAAGCCCAAAGAGGGGGCAGAGATACGCAGTATTTT
TRBV15	.	TRBD1	TRBJ2-5	CATSRAGGWETQYF	TGTGCCACCAGCAGGGCAGGGGGCTGGGAGACCCAGTACTTC
TRBV7-3	.	.	TRBJ1-1	CASSRDPNTEAFF	TGTGCCAGCAGCCGCGATCCGAACACTGAAGCTTTCTTT
TRBV6-1	once	.	TRBJ2-7	CASSATSTSYEQYF	TGTGCCAGCAGTGCAACTAGTACATCCTACGAGCAGTACTTC
TRBV2	.	.	TRBJ1-2	CASSPDSVAGYTF	TGTGCCAGCAGTCCGGACAGCGTAGCTGGCTACACCTTC
TRBV15	.	.	TRBJ2-7	CATSNRGLSSYEQYF	TGTGCCACCAGTAATAGGGGATTAAGCTCCTACGAGCAGTACTTC
TRBV2	.	TRBD1	TRBJ2-7	CASSGQGEGEQYF	TGTGCCAGCAGTGGACAGGGGGAGGGCGAGCAGTACTTC
TRBV5-6	.	.	TRBJ1-3	CASSFNPGSKLSGNTIYF	TGTGCCAGCAGCTTCAACCCGGGGTCAAAATTATCGGGAAACACCATATATTTT
TRBV7-9	.	.	TRBJ1-4	CASSAGGGDEKLFF	TGTGCCAGCAGTGCTGGGGGGGGAGATGAAAAACTGTTTTTT
TRBV15	.	.	TRBJ2-6	CATSRGRGRGSSGANVLTF	TGTGCCACCAGCAGGGGCAGGGGCAGGGGAAGCTCTGGGGCCAACGTCCTGACTTTC
TRBV6-4	few	TRBD2	TRBJ2-1	CASSDSSGRGYDEQFF	TGTGCCAGCAGTGACTCTAGCGGGAGGGGGTACGATGAGCAGTTCTTC
TRBV28	.	.	TRBJ2-7	CASSTATTTPPEQYF	TGTGCCAGCAGTACCGCGACAACAACCCCTCCCGAGCAGTACTTC
TRBV5-8	.	.	TRBJ2-2	CASSRTANTGELFF	TGTGCCAGCAGCCGGACAGCAAACACCGGGGAGCTGTTTTTT
TRBV11-2	.	TRBD1	TRBJ2-7	CASSQQGAEGEQYF	TGTGCCAGCAGTCAACAGGGGGCAGAGGGCGAGCAGTACTTC
TRBV2	.	TRBD1	TRBJ2-1	CASRGAGGLGNEQFF	TGTGCCAGCAGGGGGGCAGGGGGCTTGGGGAATGAGCAGTTCTTC
TRBV15	.	TRBD1	TRBJ2-7	CATGRTGDKIYEQYF	TGTGCCACCGGACGGACAGGGGACAAAATCTACGAGCAGTACTTC
TRBV5-1	.	.	TRBJ2-7	CASSLGQAGGYEQYF	TGCGCCAGCAGCTTGGGACAGGCTGGAGGCTACGAGCAGTACTTC
TRBV25-1	.	TRBD2	TRBJ2-7	CASSVGRGHEQYF	TGTGCCAGCAGTGTCGGGAGGGGCCACGAGCAGTACTTC
TRBV18	.	.	TRBJ2-1	CASSPYRESYNEQFF	TGTGCCAGCTCACCTTATCGGGAGTCCTACAATGAGCAGTTCTTC
TRBV18	.	.	TRBJ2-5	CASSPREETQYF	TGTGCCAGCTCACCGCGTGAGGAGACCCAGTACTTC
TRBV4-2	.	TRBD2	TRBJ2-2	CASSLSGGGLTGELFF	TGTGCCAGCAGTTTATCCGGGGGGGGATTAACCGGGGAGCTGTTTTTT
TRBV5-4	.	TRBD2	TRBJ2-3	CASSFLSGGGDTQYF	TGTGCCAGCAGCTTTTTGAGCGGGGGGGGTGATACGCAGTATTTT
TRBV11-2	.	.	TRBJ2-3	CASSPAQSGRSTDTQYF	TGTGCCAGCAGCCCAGCTCAGAGCGGACGTAGCACAGATACGCAGTATTTT
TRBV11-2	.	.	TRBJ1-2	CASSLGTGRSPF	TGTGCCAGCAGCTTGGGTACAGGGAGATCCCCCTTC
TRBV21-1	once	.	TRBJ1-6	CASNRQGLLSNSPLHF	TGTGCCAGCAACCGTCAGGGGCTCCTTAGTAATTCACCCCTCCACTTT
TRBV29-1	.	.	TRBJ2-2	CSVRIGGSVAGELFF	TGCAGCGTCAGGATCGGGGGTAGCGTTGCCGGGGAGCTGTTTTTT
TRBV5-4	.	.	TRBJ1-4	CASSRGPGANEKLFF	TGTGCCAGCAGCCGAGGGCCCGGAGCTAATGAAAAACTGTTTTTT
TRBV7-6	.	TRBD2	TRBJ2-1	CASSLDPGLAANNEQFF	TGTGCCAGCAGCTTGGATCCGGGACTAGCGGCAAACAATGAGCAGTTCTTC
TRBV6-5	.	TRBD1	TRBJ1-3	CASSRQGGFGNTIYF	TGTGCCAGCAGTCGACAGGGGGGCTTTGGAAACACCATATATTTT
TRBV15	.	TRBD2	TRBJ2-1	CATSRDKTSGRGNEQFF	TGTGCCACCAGCAGAGATAAAACTAGCGGGAGAGGCAATGAGCAGTTCTTC
TRBV7-2	.	.	TRBJ2-1	CASSLAPSEQFF	TGTGCCAGCAGCTTAGCCCCCAGTGAGCAGTTCTTC
TRBV5-1	.	.	TRBJ1-4	CASSLPATNEKLFF	TGCGCCAGCAGCTTACCGGCAACTAATGAAAAACTGTTTTTT
TRBV7-3	.	.	TRBJ2-3	CASSLTPGMAGAHSTDTQYF	TGTGCCAGCAGCTTAACGCCCGGGATGGCGGGCGCTCATAGCACAGATACGCAGTATTTT
TRBV4-3	.	.	TRBJ2-5	CASSQVLEGFGETQYF	TGCGCCAGCAGCCAAGTTTTGGAGGGGTTTGGAGAGACCCAGTACTTC
TRBV5-4	.	TRBD2	TRBJ2-2	CASSFVAGPGELFF	TGTGCCAGCAGCTTTGTAGCGGGGCCCGGGGAGCTGTTTTTT